This T cell receptor beta chain comes out of a study of T-cell reconstitution after alpha-beta-depleted transplantation in children. The V gene's germline CDR1 is LNHNV and CDR2 YYDKDF (reference sequence). This CDR3 comprises 13 residues. V lost 9 bases to trimming and J lost 0 bases, with 8 bases between them. Unique molecular identifiers were incorporated into the prepared TCRbeta library. A single record per CDR3 protein comes from TCRdb applying MiXCR to the PCR reads. The sample holds a few hundred thousand distinct CDR3 sequences; around 18% are singletons and the top ten take 3% to 4%. The V gene is TRBV15, the J gene TRBJ2-2; unclear D gene. The sequence was obtained from a human donor who donated a stem cell graft to a child with acute lymphoblastic leukemia. The sequencing here drew on PBMCs from the stem cell graft donor, taken from the stem cell graft. The CDR3 sequence: CATRTANTGELFF. The CDR3 bases are TGTGCCACAAGGACCGCGAACACCGGGGAGCTGTTTTTT. The full variable domain, rest sourced from reference TRBV15 and TRBJ2-2, is DAMVIQNPRYQVTQFGKPVTLSCSQTLNHNVMYWYQQKSSQAPKLLFHYYDKDFNNEADTPDNFQSRRPNTSFCFLDIRSPGLGDTAMYLCATRTANTGELFFGEGSRLTVL.